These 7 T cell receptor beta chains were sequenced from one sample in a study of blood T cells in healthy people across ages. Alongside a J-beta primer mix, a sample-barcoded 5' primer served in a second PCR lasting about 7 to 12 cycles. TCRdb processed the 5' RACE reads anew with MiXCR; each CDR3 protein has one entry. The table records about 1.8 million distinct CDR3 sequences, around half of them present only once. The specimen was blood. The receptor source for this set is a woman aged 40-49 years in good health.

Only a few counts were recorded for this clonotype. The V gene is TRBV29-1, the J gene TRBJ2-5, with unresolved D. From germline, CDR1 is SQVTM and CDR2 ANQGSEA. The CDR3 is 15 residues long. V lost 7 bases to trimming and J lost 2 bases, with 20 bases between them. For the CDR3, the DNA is TGCAGCGGCACGTTCGGGCTGGGCCCGCAAGAGACCCAGTACTTC. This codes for CSGTFGLGPQETQYF.

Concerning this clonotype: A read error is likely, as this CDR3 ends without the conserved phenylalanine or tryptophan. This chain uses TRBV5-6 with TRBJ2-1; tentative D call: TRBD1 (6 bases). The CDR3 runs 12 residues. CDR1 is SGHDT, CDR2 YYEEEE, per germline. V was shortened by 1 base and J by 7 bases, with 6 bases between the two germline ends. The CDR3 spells CASSLQGNEQFL. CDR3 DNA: TGTGCCAGCAGCTTGCAGGGGAATGAGCAGTTCCTC.

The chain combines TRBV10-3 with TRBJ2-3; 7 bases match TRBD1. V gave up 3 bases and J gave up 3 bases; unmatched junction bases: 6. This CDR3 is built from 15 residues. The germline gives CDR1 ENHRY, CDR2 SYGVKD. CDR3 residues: CAISEEGARTDTQYF. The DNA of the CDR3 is TGTGCCATCAGTGAAGAGGGGGCTAGGACAGATACGCAGTATTTT.

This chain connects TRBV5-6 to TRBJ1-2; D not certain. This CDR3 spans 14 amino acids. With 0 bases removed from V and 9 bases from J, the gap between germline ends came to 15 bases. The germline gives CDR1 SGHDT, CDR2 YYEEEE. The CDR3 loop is CASSLGAMRASYTF. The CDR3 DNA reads TGTGCCAGCAGCTTGGGGGCGATGCGGGCGAGCTACACCTTC.

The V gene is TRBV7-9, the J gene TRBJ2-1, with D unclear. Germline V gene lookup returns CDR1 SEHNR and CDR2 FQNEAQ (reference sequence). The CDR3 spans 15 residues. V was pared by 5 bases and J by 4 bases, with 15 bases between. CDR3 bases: TGTGCCAGCAGCCTCAATCGGGCTACGTACAATGAGCAGTTCTTC. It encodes CASSLNRATYNEQFF. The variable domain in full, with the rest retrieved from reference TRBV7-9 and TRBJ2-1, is DTGVSQNPRHKITKRGQNVTFRCDPISEHNRLYWYRQTLGQGPEFLTYFQNEAQLEKSRLLSDRFSAERPKGSFSTLEIQRTEQGDSAMYLCASSLNRATYNEQFFGPGTRLTVL.

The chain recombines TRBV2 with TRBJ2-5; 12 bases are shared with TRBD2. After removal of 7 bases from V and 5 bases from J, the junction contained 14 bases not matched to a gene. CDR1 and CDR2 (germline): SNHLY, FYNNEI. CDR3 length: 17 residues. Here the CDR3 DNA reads TGTGCCAGCAAATTGGCTAGCGGGGGGGCCGATGTGGAGACCCAGTACTTC. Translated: CASKLASGGADVETQYF.

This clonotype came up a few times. The CDR3 sequence is CASGGHSRRPQETQYF. In nucleotides, the CDR3 is TGCGCTAGCGGGGGACATTCGAGGAGACCCCAAGAGACCCAGTACTTC. The chain has TRBV5-1 and TRBJ2-5, with 9 positions matching TRBD2. This CDR3 is built from 16 residues. Germline CDR1 and CDR2: SGHRS and YFSETQ. The whole variable domain, remainder taken from reference TRBV5-1 and TRBJ2-5, is KAGVTQTPRYLIKTRGQQVTLSCSPISGHRSVSWYQQTPGQGLQFLFEYFSETQRNKGNFPGRFSGRQFSNSRSEMNVSTLELGDSALYLCASGGHSRRPQETQYFGPGTRLLVL.